The TCR beta chain under discussion was sequenced for a study of control samples from healthy donors and cancer patients. Germline lookup yields CDR1 MNHEY and CDR2 SMNVEV (reference sequence). The CDR3 covers 15 residues. V lost 4 bases to trimming and J lost 3 bases, with 14 bases between them. Profiled with immunoSEQ multiplex PCR; TCRdb holds only in-frame clones, not every one. The table has about 140,000 clones, 75% to 95% seen once. The sequence derives from a man between 18 and 35 years old in good health. Sequencing was done on a sample of blood. The rearrangement uses TRBV27 and TRBJ2-3, with TRBD1 as a possible D gene (6 bases). CDR3 region: CASSSNRDLTDTQYF. The CDR3 DNA reads TGTGCCAGCAGTTCTAACAGGGATTTGACAGATACGCAGTATTTT.